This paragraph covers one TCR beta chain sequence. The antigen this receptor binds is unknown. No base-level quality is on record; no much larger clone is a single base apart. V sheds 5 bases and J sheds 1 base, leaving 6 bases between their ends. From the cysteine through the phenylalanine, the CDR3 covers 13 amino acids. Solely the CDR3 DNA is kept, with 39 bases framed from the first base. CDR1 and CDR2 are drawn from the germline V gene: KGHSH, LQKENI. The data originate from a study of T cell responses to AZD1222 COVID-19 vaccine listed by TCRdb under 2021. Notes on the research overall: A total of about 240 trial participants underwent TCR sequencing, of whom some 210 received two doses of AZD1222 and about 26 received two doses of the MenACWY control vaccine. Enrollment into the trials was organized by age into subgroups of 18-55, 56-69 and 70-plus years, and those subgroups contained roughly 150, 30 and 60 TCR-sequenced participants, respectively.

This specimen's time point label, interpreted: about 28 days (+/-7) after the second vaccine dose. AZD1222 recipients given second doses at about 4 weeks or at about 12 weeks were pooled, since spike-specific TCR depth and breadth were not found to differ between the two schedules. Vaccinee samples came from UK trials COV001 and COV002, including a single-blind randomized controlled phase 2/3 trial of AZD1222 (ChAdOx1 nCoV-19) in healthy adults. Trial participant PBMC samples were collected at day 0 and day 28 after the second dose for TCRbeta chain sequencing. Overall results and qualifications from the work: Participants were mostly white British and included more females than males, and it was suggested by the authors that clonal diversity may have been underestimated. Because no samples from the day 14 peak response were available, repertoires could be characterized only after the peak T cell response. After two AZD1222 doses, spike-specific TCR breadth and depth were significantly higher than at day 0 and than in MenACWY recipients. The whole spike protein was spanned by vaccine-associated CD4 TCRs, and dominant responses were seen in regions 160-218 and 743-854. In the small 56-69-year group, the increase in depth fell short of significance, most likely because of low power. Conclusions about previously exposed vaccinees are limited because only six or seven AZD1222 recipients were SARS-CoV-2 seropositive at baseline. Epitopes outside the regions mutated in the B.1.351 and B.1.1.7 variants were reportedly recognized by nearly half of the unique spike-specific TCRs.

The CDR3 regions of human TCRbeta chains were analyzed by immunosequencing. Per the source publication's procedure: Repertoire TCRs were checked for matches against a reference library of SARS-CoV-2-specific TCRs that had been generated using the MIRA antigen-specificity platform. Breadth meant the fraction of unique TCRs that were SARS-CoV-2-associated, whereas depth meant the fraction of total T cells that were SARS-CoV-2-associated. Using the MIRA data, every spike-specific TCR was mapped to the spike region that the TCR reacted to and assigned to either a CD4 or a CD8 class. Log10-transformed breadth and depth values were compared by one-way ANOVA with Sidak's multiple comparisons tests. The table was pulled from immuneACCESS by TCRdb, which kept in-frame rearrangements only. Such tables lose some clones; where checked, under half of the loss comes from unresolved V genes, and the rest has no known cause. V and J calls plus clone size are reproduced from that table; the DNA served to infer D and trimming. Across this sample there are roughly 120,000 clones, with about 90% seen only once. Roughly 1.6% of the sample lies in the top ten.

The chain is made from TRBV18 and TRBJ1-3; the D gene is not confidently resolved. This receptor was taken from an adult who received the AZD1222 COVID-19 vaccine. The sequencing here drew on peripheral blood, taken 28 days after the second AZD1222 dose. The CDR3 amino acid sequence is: CASSMGSGNTIYF. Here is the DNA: TGTGCCAGCTCAATGGGGTCTGGAAACACCATATATTTT.